A selection of T cell receptor beta chains follows, all from one sample in a study of CD8 T cells in Susac syndrome. Using its own MiXCR run on the immunoSEQ multiplex PCR reads, TCRdb lists one record per CDR3 protein. This repertoire shows around 170,000 distinct CDR3 sequences, around 93% found once; its top ten account for about 0.15%. Material: CD8+ T cells from PBMCs. These receptors originate from a human donor with Susac syndrome. The CDR3 runs from the conserved cysteine through the conserved F or W. Fields, in order: CDR3 length, clone size, V gene, J gene, D gene, CDR3 DNA, CDR3 protein. A D gene is named only where the DNA matches it firmly. Not all rows give a size; the values are once, few, many and, for expanded clones, a class.

13	-	TRBV29-1	TRBJ2-7	TRBD2	TGCAGCGTGGCGACTAGCGGGATCGGTGAGCAGTACTTC	CSVATSGIGEQYF
15	-	TRBV4-1	TRBJ2-7	TRBD1	TGCGCCAGCAGCCAAGGGACAGGGTTGACCTACGAGCAGTACTTC	CASSQGTGLTYEQYF
13	-	TRBV6-6	TRBJ1-1	TRBD1	TGTGCCAGCAGTACGGGGACAGGGGGCGAAGCTTTCTTT	CASSTGTGGEAFF
15	-	TRBV11-2	TRBJ1-5	TRBD1	TGTGCCAGCAGCCAAGACAGGGGCGGCGGTCAGCCCCAGCATTTT	CASSQDRGGGQPQHF
14	-	TRBV3-1	TRBJ1-1	-	TGTGCCAGCACCCCACGGGAGGAGTACACTGAAGCTTTCTTT	CASTPREEYTEAFF
14	-	TRBV12-5	TRBJ2-3	-	TGTGCTAGTGGTTTGGTGAGGGTGACAGATACGCAGTATTTT	CASGLVRVTDTQYF
15	-	TRBV6-5	TRBJ2-1	-	TGTGCCAGCAGTACGGTTAGCGCGAGGGGGGATGAGCAGTTCTTC	CASSTVSARGDEQFF
16	-	TRBV9	TRBJ2-1	TRBD2	TGTGCCAGCAGCTCATCGGCTAGCGGGAGTTACAATGAGCAGTTCTTC	CASSSSASGSYNEQFF
18	once	TRBV9	TRBJ2-1	-	TGTGCCAGCAGCGTTGAATCTAGCGAACATATCTCCTACAATGAGCAGTTCTTC	CASSVESSEHISYNEQFF
15	-	TRBV6-5	TRBJ2-5	TRBD2	TGTGCCAGCAGTGGGAGCGGGAGCTACCAAGAGACCCAGTACTTC	CASSGSGSYQETQYF
15	-	TRBV27	TRBJ1-1	-	TGTGCCAGCAGTACTCCGGACATGGGAGGAACTGAAGCTTTCTTT	CASSTPDMGGTEAFF
14	-	TRBV10-3	TRBJ2-5	-	TGTGCCATCAGTGAGTCGACTATCAGGGAGACCCAGTACTTC	CAISESTIRETQYF
13	-	TRBV5-1	TRBJ2-7	-	TGCGCCAGCATAGCGGCGGAGGGCGGCCAGCAGTACTTC	CASIAAEGGQQYF
17	-	TRBV20-1	TRBJ1-2	-	TGCAGTGCTCACCCCGAAATGGGCCTCCCCCCCAAATATGGCTACACCTTC	CSAHPEMGLPPKYGYTF
15	-	TRBV15	TRBJ2-2	-	TGTGCCACCAGCACAAGGTTTGGGATCACCGGGGAGCTGTTTTTT	CATSTRFGITGELFF
14	-	TRBV11-2	TRBJ1-5	TRBD1	TGTGCCAGCAGCAAGGGGGCTGTGGGTCAGCCCCAGCATTTT	CASSKGAVGQPQHF
15	-	TRBV5-1	TRBJ2-7	TRBD2	TGCGCCAGCAGTCGACTAGCGGGAGGTTTGAACGAGCAGTACTTC	CASSRLAGGLNEQYF
15	-	TRBV20-1	TRBJ2-5	TRBD2	TGCAGTGCTAGAGATAAGACTAGCGGATCCGGGACCCAGTACTTC	CSARDKTSGSGTQYF
13	-	TRBV29-1	TRBJ2-2	-	TGCAGCGTTGAGGGGCTACCCACCGGGGAGCTGTTTTTT	CSVEGLPTGELFF
14	-	TRBV9	TRBJ2-2	-	TGTGCCAGCAGCCCTCAACCAGGGACCGGGGAGCTGTTTTTT	CASSPQPGTGELFF
13	-	TRBV9	TRBJ2-7	-	TGTGCCAGCAGCGTAGGGGACGGATACGAGCAGTACTTC	CASSVGDGYEQYF
15	-	TRBV20-1	TRBJ2-1	TRBD2	TGCAGTGCTAGAGAAGGCGGGGGGTCCTACAATGAGCAGTTCTTC	CSAREGGGSYNEQFF
15	-	TRBV7-9	TRBJ2-5	TRBD1	TGTGCCAGCAGCCTTCCAAACCGGGACAGCGAGACCCAGTACTTC	CASSLPNRDSETQYF
15	-	TRBV7-9	TRBJ2-7	TRBD1	TGTGCCAGCAGCCCGGCCGGGACAGAGAGATACGAGCAGTACTTC	CASSPAGTERYEQYF
12	-	TRBV20-1	TRBJ2-5	-	TGCAGTGCTAGAGATCAGGGTTGGCCCCAGTACTTC	CSARDQGWPQYF
13	-	TRBV12-3/TRBV12-4	TRBJ1-1	-	TGTGCCAGCAGTTTATCGCGGGCTACTGAAGCTTTCTTT	CASSLSRATEAFF
13	once	TRBV6-5	TRBJ2-7	-	TGTGCCAGCAGAATAGGACAGACCTACGAGCAGTACTTC	CASRIGQTYEQYF
16	-	TRBV20-1	TRBJ2-7	TRBD2	TGCAGTGCTAGCCCCTCGACTAGCGGGATCACCTACGAGCAGTACTTC	CSASPSTSGITYEQYF
17	once	TRBV28	TRBJ2-1	-	TGTGCCAGCAGTTTCACCCGGCGACAGAATATCTACAATGAGCAGTTCTTC	CASSFTRRQNIYNEQFF
15	-	TRBV4-1	TRBJ1-3	-	TGCGCCAGCAGCCAAGGATTGAGCTCTGGAAACACCATATATTTT	CASSQGLSSGNTIYF
13	-	TRBV28	TRBJ1-5	-	TGTGCCTGCGACACTTATAGCAATCAGCCCCAGCATTTT	CACDTYSNQPQHF